A single sample gave rise to the 25 T cell receptor beta chains below, sequenced in a study of shared clonotypes between healthy human individuals. Clones were read by immunoSEQ multiplex PCR, and TCRdb kept only the in-frame ones, dropping some. The table lists about half a million clones, about 78% of them singletons. The sequenced sample consisted of PBMCs. The receptors derive from a woman in her 40s in good health. Some clones in this sample may be carry-over from other donors' samples.

Here the CDR3 reads CASSRQSQREDVFYEQYF. The CDR3 DNA follows: TGTGCCAGCAGCCGTCAGTCCCAGCGGGAGGACGTTTTTTACGAGCAGTACTTC. This chain connects TRBV4-2 to TRBJ2-7; 9 bases agree with TRBD2. From germline, CDR1 is LGHNA and CDR2 YNFKEQ. The CDR3 consists of 18 residues. Germline trimming cut 4 bases from V and 4 bases from J; bases unmatched to any gene: 17.

The chain has TRBV19 and TRBJ2-1; weak D call: TRBD2 (5 bases). V gave up 3 bases and J gave up 6 bases, with 9 bases separating them. Germline V lookup: CDR1 LNHDA, CDR2 SQIVND (reference sequence). CDR3 length equals 13 residues. The CDR3 DNA reads TGTGCCAGTAGTATCGGACTTCTCAATGAGCAGTTCTTC. Encoded protein: CASSIGLLNEQFF.

V and J are TRBV9 and TRBJ1-3; TRBD1 is a possible D gene (6 bases). CDR3 length equals 14 residues. CDR1 and CDR2 (germline): SGDLS, YYNGEE. The ends were cut back, 3 bases at V and 4 bases at J, with 11 bases in the middle. CDR3 in amino acids: CASSAPGAGNTIYF. CDR3 nucleotides: TGTGCCAGCAGCGCTCCAGGGGCCGGAAACACCATATATTTT.

V is TRBV23-1 and J is TRBJ2-5; weak D call: TRBD2 (6 bases). TRBV23-1 is known as an ORF, though its function is uncertain. The CDR3 is 16 residues long. V was shortened by 3 bases and J by 4 bases, with 18 bases between the two germline ends. CDR3 loop: CASSHRGTPWGETQYF. The CDR3 bases are TGCGCCAGCAGTCACCGCGGGACCCCTTGGGGAGAGACCCAGTACTTC.

V is TRBV2 and J is TRBJ2-7; no clear D gene. The CDR3 totals 11 residues. Deletions cut 3 bases from V and 5 bases from J, with 5 bases between. Looked up from germline, CDR1 is SNHLY and CDR2 is FYNNEI. The CDR3 nucleotides read TGTGCCAGCAGTGATATAGACGAGCAGTACTTC. Translated: CASSDIDEQYF.

This clone has a handful of counts. The chain joins TRBV4-3 to TRBJ2-3; tentatively, D is TRBD2 (7 bases). V gave up 0 bases and J gave up 0 bases, with 16 bases separating them. There are 18 residues in the CDR3. Germline lookup yields CDR1 LGHNA and CDR2 YSLEER. This CDR3 reads CASSQDWGLAASTDTQYF. The CDR3 DNA is TGCGCCAGCAGCCAAGACTGGGGGCTAGCGGCAAGCACAGATACGCAGTATTTT.

CDR3 nucleotide sequence: TGTGCCAGCAGTGAGGGACTAGTGTTCGAGCAGTACTTC. Translated: CASSEGLVFEQYF. V and J are TRBV2 and TRBJ2-7; TRBD2 matches 8 bases. Germline V gene sequence: CDR1 SNHLY, CDR2 FYNNEI. V gave up 3 bases and J gave up 6 bases; unmatched junction bases: 4. CDR3 length: 13 amino acids.

The chain is built from TRBV11-2 and TRBJ1-4, with TRBD1 identical over 7 bases. This CDR3 is 16 amino acids long. J gave up 7 bases and V 5 bases, and 13 bases lay outside the gene matches. Per germline, CDR1 SGHAT and CDR2 FQNNGV. CDR3 in amino acids: CASSDTKTGWGEKLFF. CDR3 DNA: TGTGCCAGCAGCGACACTAAGACAGGGTGGGGTGAAAAACTGTTTTTT.

To note about this clone: A single base is all that separates this from a far larger clone, so a read error is likely. Other nucleotide sequences in the sample specify the same CDR3. V is TRBV30 and J is TRBJ2-3; D is perhaps TRBD1 or TRBD2 (5 bases each). Germline CDR1 is GTSNPN and CDR2 is SVGIG (reference sequence). The CDR3 is 12 amino acids. The V gene lost 2 bases and the J gene lost 4 bases, with 7 bases spanning the gap. The CDR3 DNA sequence: TGTGCCTGGAGTATGGGGGCAGATACGCAGTATTTT. As protein: CAWSMGADTQYF. Full variable domain (remainder filled in from reference TRBV30 and TRBJ2-3): SQTIHQWPATLVQPVGSPLSLECTVEGTSNPNLYWYRQAAGRGLQLLFYSVGIGQISSEVPQNLSASRPQDRQFILSSKKLLLSDSGFYLCAWSMGADTQYFGPGTRLTVL.

V gene TRBV25-1 combines with J gene TRBJ2-1, with TRBD2 matching 7 bases. The CDR3 runs 14 residues. Losses at the gene ends were 6 bases for V and 12 bases for J; bases not matched to a gene: 14. Germline CDR1 is MGHDK and CDR2 is SYGVNS. CDR3 DNA sequence: TGTGCCAGCAGCATCCCTGGAGCGGGAAGGCGGCAGTTCTTC. Translating gives CASSIPGAGRRQFF. Supplemented by reference TRBV25-1 and TRBJ2-1, the full variable domain reads EADIYQTPRYLVIGTGKKITLECSQTMGHDKMYWYQQDPGMELHLIHYSYGVNSTEKGDLSSESTVSRIRTEHFPLTLESARPSHTSQYLCASSIPGAGRRQFFGPGTRLTVL.

V and J are TRBV27 and TRBJ1-2; TRBD1 is a possible D gene (5 bases). The germline gives CDR1 MNHEY, CDR2 SMNVEV (reference sequence). Trimming removed 1 base from V and 2 bases from J, with 14 bases in between. The CDR3 extends over 16 amino acids. The CDR3 coding sequence is TGTGCCAGCAGTTTATACCCAGTCCGGGACAACTATGGCTACACCTTC. Amino acids: CASSLYPVRDNYGYTF.

This clone showed up just a few times. V is TRBV7-3 and J is TRBJ1-2; 7 bases map to TRBD1. Trimming cost V 5 bases and J 13 bases; bases outside gene matches: 19. Germline V gene data show CDR1 as SGHTA and CDR2 as FQGTGA. The CDR3 spans 15 residues. In nucleotides, the CDR3 is TGTGCCAGCAGCCAACAGCCGGGACAGTCCGCAGTTGTCACCTTC. It specifies CASSQQPGQSAVVTF. The full variable domain, in which reference TRBV7-3 and TRBJ1-2 provide the parts outside the CDR3, is GAGVSQTPSNKVTEKGKYVELRCDPISGHTALYWYRQSLGQGPEFLIYFQGTGAADDSGLPNDRFFAVRPEGSVSTLKIQRTERGDSAVYLCASSQQPGQSAVVTFGSGTRLTVV.

The chain joins TRBV7-6 to TRBJ2-2; 10 nucleotides agree with TRBD2. V shed 4 bases, J shed 6 bases, and the junction held 11 bases outside the gene matches. The CDR3 length is 17 residues. Germline loops: CDR1 SGHVS, CDR2 FNYEAQ. This CDR3 is CASSSVTSGAMSGELFF. CDR3 nucleotide sequence: TGTGCCAGCAGCTCCGTAACTAGCGGGGCCATGTCCGGGGAGCTGTTTTTT.

The rearrangement joins TRBV14 to TRBJ1-4, with 9 bases that match TRBD1. CDR3 length equals 16 residues. Trimming cost V 0 bases and J 8 bases; bases outside gene matches: 7. Per germline, CDR1 SGHDN and CDR2 FVKESK. As DNA, the CDR3 is TGTGCCAGCAGCCAAGATTGGACAGGGGTTCTCGAAAAACTGTTTTTT. The encoded protein is CASSQDWTGVLEKLFF.

This clone appeared many times. The chain employs TRBV29-1 and TRBJ1-5, with 9 bases that match TRBD1. There are 14 residues in the CDR3. Germline V gene lookup returns CDR1 SQVTM and CDR2 ANQGSEA. J was trimmed by 0 bases and V by 6 bases; bases with no gene match: 3. CDR3 DNA: TGCAGCGTCCGGACAGGGGATAGCAATCAGCCCCAGCATTTT. It yields the protein CSVRTGDSNQPQHF.

This clone turned up a few times. A much larger clone is a single base away; this may be a read error. Other DNA variants within this sample encode the same CDR3. V and J are TRBV5-1 and TRBJ2-7; weak D call: TRBD2 (5 bases). Looked up from germline, CDR1 is SGHRS and CDR2 is YFSETQ. The CDR3 consists of 14 residues. The CDR3 sequence is CASSAASRNYEQYF. The CDR3 region has the DNA TGCGCCAGCAGCGCAGCTAGCCGAAACTACGAGCAGTACTTT.

The genes are TRBV18 and TRBJ2-7; TRBD1 matches at 12 bases. Germline V CDR1 and CDR2: KGHSH, LQKENI. This CDR3 is built from 18 residues. V shed 2 bases, J shed 4 bases, and the junction held 12 bases outside the gene matches. The CDR3 nucleotides are TGTGCCAGCTCACCATTCCCGACCGGGACAGGGGGCGATTACGAGCAGTACTTC. As protein: CASSPFPTGTGGDYEQYF.

The rearrangement links TRBV11-3 to TRBJ2-2; D is undetermined. Germline CDR1 and CDR2: SGHNT and YENEEA. The CDR3 has 12 amino acids. The germline V and J ends were trimmed by 5 bases and 2 bases, with 3 bases remaining between them. The CDR3 nucleotides read TGTGCCAGCAGCATAAACACCGGGGAGCTGTTTTTT. It translates to CASSINTGELFF.

This clone turned up a few times. The chain couples TRBV28 to TRBJ1-1; 7 bases align to TRBD1. The junction had 8 bases not matched to a gene; V was cut back by 8 bases and J by 5 bases. CDR3 size: 13 residues. Germline CDR1 and CDR2: MDHEN and SYDVKM. CDR3 protein: CASHKQGFTEAFF. CDR3 nucleotide sequence: TGTGCCAGCCATAAACAGGGGTTTACTGAAGCTTTCTTT.

This sequence joins TRBV30 and TRBJ2-7, with 10 bases lining up with TRBD2. This CDR3 contains 14 residues. V was pared by 2 bases and J by 6 bases, with 7 bases of the junction left unmatched. Germline lookup yields CDR1 GTSNPN and CDR2 SVGIG (reference sequence). As DNA, the CDR3 is TGTGCCTGGAGTATCGGGCTAGCGGGAGCCGAGCAGTACTTC. It codes for CAWSIGLAGAEQYF.

This chain uses TRBV18 with TRBJ2-7, with 12 bases aligning to TRBD2. CDR1 and CDR2 from the germline V gene are KGHSH and LQKENI. With V trimmed by 3 bases and J by 4 bases, 4 bases remained unmatched. CDR3 size: 15 residues. CDR3 bases: TGTGCCAGCTCACCCTGGACTAGCGGGAAATACGAGCAGTACTTC. It specifies CASSPWTSGKYEQYF.

The chain employs TRBV29-1 and TRBJ2-1; tentative D call: TRBD2 (6 bases). This CDR3 is 17 amino acids long. Germline V CDR1 and CDR2: SQVTM, ANQGSEA. Between the trimmed V and J ends, which lost 2 bases and 8 bases, there was a span of 25 bases. CDR3: CSVELASGGPHIDEQFF. CDR3 nucleotide sequence: TGCAGCGTTGAACTAGCCTCCGGGGGTCCCCATATAGATGAGCAGTTCTTC.

The chain is built from TRBV29-1 and TRBJ2-3; D is undetermined. V was pared by 4 bases and J by 1 base, with 15 bases between. The CDR3 has 15 residues. The germline gives CDR1 SQVTM, CDR2 ANQGSEA. In nucleotides, the CDR3 is TGCAGCGTTGTCGGGTCAGGTTCGGGCACAGATACGCAGTATTTT. Translated: CSVVGSGSGTDTQYF.

This chain uses TRBV7-2 with TRBJ1-1, with D unclear. Germline CDR1 and CDR2: SGHTA and FQGNSA. V lost 2 bases and J lost 1, with 8 bases in between. This CDR3 region has 14 residues. CDR3 sequence reads: CASSLYGPNTEAFF. The DNA for the CDR3 is TGTGCCAGCAGCTTATACGGGCCGAACACTGAAGCTTTCTTT.

This chain joins TRBV5-1 and TRBJ1-5; D unresolved. This CDR3 is built from 16 residues. CDR1 is SGHRS, CDR2 YFSETQ, per germline. V shed 2 bases and J shed 0 bases, with 12 bases lying between them. CDR3 residues: CASSLMGSYSNQPQHF. The CDR3 DNA follows: TGCGCCAGCAGCTTAATGGGCTCCTATAGCAATCAGCCCCAGCATTTT. The whole variable domain, remainder taken from reference TRBV5-1 and TRBJ1-5, is KAGVTQTPRYLIKTRGQQVTLSCSPISGHRSVSWYQQTPGQGLQFLFEYFSETQRNKGNFPGRFSGRQFSNSRSEMNVSTLELGDSALYLCASSLMGSYSNQPQHFGDGTRLSIL.